A single sample is the source of the 7 T cell receptor beta chains below, sequenced in a study of high-grade serous ovarian cancer treatment subgroups. Here immunoSEQ multiplex PCR was the method, and the copy in TCRdb shows in-frame clones only, minus some. The top ten hold 8% to 10% of the sample, which has around 3,100 clones, about 80% seen once. Tumor samples were taken before definitive surgery or chemotherapy. The specimen sequenced was tumor tissue. The receptors shown here come from a human donor with high-grade serous ovarian cancer.

The V gene is TRBV29-1, the J gene TRBJ2-7, with TRBD2 matching 10 bases. This CDR3 contains 15 residues. CDR1 is SQVTM and CDR2 is ANQGSEA in the germline V gene. Unmatched junction bases numbered 9, after V lost 4 bases and J lost 3 bases. CDR3 sequence (DNA): TGCAGCGTTGTAACCCTAGCGGGAGTGAGCTACGAGCAGTACTTC. Its protein is CSVVTLAGVSYEQYF.

This clone was counted only a few times. This chain links TRBV5-1 with TRBJ2-3; 9 bases agree with TRBD1. The V segment lost 5 bases and the J segment 4 bases; nucleotides outside the gene matches: 5. The CDR3 is 14 residues long. Germline V gene sequence: CDR1 SGHRS, CDR2 YFSETQ. The CDR3 protein is CASRLTGGADTQYF. The CDR3 DNA reads TGCGCCAGCAGGTTGACAGGGGGTGCAGATACGCAGTATTTT.

The chain has TRBV6-4 and TRBJ2-7; D is undetermined. Germline CDR1 MRHNA, CDR2 SNTAGT. The length of the CDR3 is 17 residues. Trimming shortened V by 7 bases and J by 3 bases, and 25 bases separated the two germline ends. The CDR3 sequence: CASTDVGSVTFIYEQYF. CDR3 in DNA: TGTGCCAGCACCGACGTCGGGTCCGTTACATTTATCTACGAGCAGTACTTC.

This clone was counted a single time. The chain has TRBV28 and TRBJ2-2; 11 bases agree with TRBD1. Germline V gene data show CDR1 as MDHEN and CDR2 as SYDVKM. CDR3 size: 16 residues. With V trimmed by 6 bases and J by 6 bases, 9 bases remained unmatched. CDR3 protein: CASREGTGGGAGELFF. As DNA, the CDR3 is TGTGCCAGCAGAGAGGGGACAGGGGGTGGGGCCGGGGAGCTGTTTTTT.

The rearrangement links TRBV28 to TRBJ2-7; D call uncertain. This CDR3 contains 12 residues. V was trimmed by 7 bases and J by 7 bases, leaving 14 bases between them. Per germline, CDR1 MDHEN and CDR2 SYDVKM. The CDR3 DNA follows: TGTGCCAGCATATCAGGACCCAAGGAGCAGTACTTC. Its translation is CASISGPKEQYF.

The table lists this clone with a few counts. CDR3 nucleotides: TGTGCCAGCTCACCAGGAGGGGCCGGAAACATTCAGTACTTC. Protein sequence: CASSPGGAGNIQYF. The V call is TRBV18, the J call TRBJ2-4; a possible D gene is TRBD2 (6 bases). The CDR3 is made up of 14 amino acids. V was pared by 2 bases and J by 6 bases, with 11 bases between. The germline gives CDR1 KGHSH, CDR2 LQKENI.

The J gene is TRBJ2-7, the V gene TRBV5-1; 9 bases agree with TRBD1. Germline V gives CDR1 SGHRS, CDR2 YFSETQ. The CDR3 extends over 15 amino acids. V lost 3 bases, J lost 2 bases, and 6 bases stayed unmatched. In DNA, the CDR3 is TGCGCCAGCAGCTCCGGACAGGGGAATCCCTACGAGCAGTACTTC. The encoded protein is CASSSGQGNPYEQYF.